This T cell receptor (beta chain) was documented in a study of Ad26.COV2.S vaccination and SARS-CoV-2 variants. Overall study findings and caveats: Spike-specific TCR breadth was greater in vaccine than placebo recipients. Substantial breadth was reported for post-vaccination spike-specific CD8+ and CD4+ T cells.

This clone came up once. Antigen: not known. Sequencing used immunoSEQ multiplex PCR; TCRdb keeps in-frame clones, though not all of them. Among some 500,000 clones listed, roughly 89% were seen once. Treatment described: some 19 received Ad26.COV2.S at low or high dose, single or two shots; about 5 received placebo; per-sample allocation not given. Collection of samples fell on day 63 after the first vaccine or placebo injection. Expression of Wuhan-strain SARS-CoV-2 spike came from the Ad26 vector that formed the vaccine. The TCR was taken from a person aged 18-60 years who received the Ad26.COV2.S COVID-19 vaccine or a placebo. This specimen was peripheral blood, taken in a trial of Ad26.COV2.S vaccine versus placebo.

CDR3 loop: CATSDTGGTDIQYF. In DNA form, the CDR3 reads TGTGCCACCAGTGATACAGGGGGCACGGACATTCAGTACTTC. The chain uses TRBV24-1 and TRBJ2-4; TRBD1 matches 9 bases. The CDR3 is 14 residues long. CDR1 KGHDR and CDR2 SFDVKD come from the germline V gene. Losses at the gene ends were 3 bases for V and 8 bases for J; bases not matched to a gene: 4.